This passage covers 20 T cell receptor beta chains from one sample sequenced in a study of long-term antiretroviral therapy in people with HIV (dated 2022 in TCRdb). The immunoSEQ hsTCRB v3.0 assay was used at survey level resolution for TRB variable region sequencing. What TCRdb holds here is the immuneACCESS table cut down to in-frame rearrangements. Part of the clones is not present; checked against another copy, under half of the missing clones reflect an unresolved V gene, and the others are unexplained. The sample data list more than 15,000 clones, and about 95% of these were observed just once. 1.4% of the sample rests with the top ten. The sample consisted of unsorted PBMCs, taken more than 10 years after starting antiretroviral therapy. These receptors all stem from a man aged 25-45 years with HIV.

The chain uses TRBV5-1 and TRBJ1-6; D gene unclear. Germline CDR1 and CDR2: SGHRS and YFSETQ. This CDR3 comprises 14 residues. V dropped 1 base and J dropped 10 bases, with 12 bases sitting between them. CDR3 region: CASSLSLGSSPLHF. Here the CDR3 DNA reads TGCGCCAGCAGCTTGTCCCTAGGGTCGTCACCCCTCCACTTT.

The V and J genes are TRBV11-3 and TRBJ2-3, with 9 positions matching TRBD2. V lost 5 bases to trimming and J lost 2 bases; unmatched junction nucleotides: 5. Germline CDR1 is SGHNT and CDR2 is YENEEA. The CDR3 is 15 residues long. CDR3 sequence (DNA): TGTGCCAGCAGCCTTAGCGGGGGCCTCACAGATACGCAGTATTTT. It is translated as CASSLSGGLTDTQYF.

This clone was recorded once. V usage is TRBV28 and J usage is TRBJ2-5; 8 bases line up with TRBD2. CDR1 is MDHEN, CDR2 SYDVKM, per germline. The V and J ends lost 3 bases and 2 bases, in that order; junction bases with no gene match: 2. The CDR3 consists of 14 residues. The CDR3 here is CASSFPGGQETQYF. CDR3 DNA sequence: TGTGCCAGCAGTTTCCCGGGGGGGCAAGAGACCCAGTACTTC.

The chain has TRBV4-2 and TRBJ1-6; TRBD1 is a possible D gene (6 bases). CDR3 length: 17 residues. The germline gives CDR1 LGHNA, CDR2 YNFKEQ. V lost 1 base, J lost 6 bases, and 16 bases lay in between. The CDR3 protein is CASSQGLSGAGNSPLHF. CDR3 coding DNA: TGTGCCAGCAGCCAAGGGCTTTCGGGGGCGGGTAATTCACCCCTCCACTTT.

The V gene is TRBV19, the J gene TRBJ2-5, with D unclear. V lost 3 bases, J lost 1 base, and 6 bases lay in between. CDR3 length equals 13 residues. Germline CDR1 and CDR2: LNHDA and SQIVND (reference sequence). The CDR3 sequence: CASSMGSQETQYF. CDR3 DNA sequence: TGTGCCAGTAGTATGGGCAGCCAAGAGACCCAGTACTTC. Filled out from reference TRBV19 and TRBJ2-5, the complete variable domain reads DGGITQSPKYLFRKEGQNVTLSCEQNLNHDAMYWYRQDPGQGLRLIYYSQIVNDFQKGDIAEGYSVSREKKESFPLTVTSAQKNPTAFYLCASSMGSQETQYFGPGTRLLVL.

This chain joins TRBV19 and TRBJ2-4, with TRBD1 identical over 8 bases. Losses at the gene ends were 5 bases for V and 4 bases for J; bases not matched to a gene: 13. Germline CDR1 LNHDA, CDR2 SQIVND (reference sequence). The CDR3 is 17 residues long. The CDR3 DNA sequence: TGTGCCAGTAGTCCACCCGACAGGGGTCTTCCAAAAAACATTCAGTACTTC. This sequence encodes CASSPPDRGLPKNIQYF.

The chain carries TRBV5-1 and TRBJ2-3; tentative D call: TRBD1 (5 bases). From germline, CDR1 is SGHRS and CDR2 YFSETQ. This CDR3 region has 15 residues. V lost 1 base and J 4 bases, leaving 13 bases between the germline ends. The CDR3 coding sequence is TGCGCCAGCAGCTTGAGAACAAGGGGCGCAGATACGCAGTATTTT. As protein: CASSLRTRGADTQYF.

V usage is TRBV5-4 and J usage is TRBJ1-2, with a possible D match to TRBD1 (6 bases). The CDR3 is made up of 11 amino acids. CDR1 and CDR2 (germline): SGHNT, YYREEE (reference sequence). V was pared by 1 base and J by 12 bases, with 10 bases between. The CDR3 sequence: CASSLMGAHTF. CDR3 coding DNA: TGTGCCAGCAGCTTGATGGGGGCTCACACCTTC.

The chain combines TRBV28 with TRBJ2-5; 7 positions match TRBD1. This CDR3 contains 14 residues. Germline CDR1 reads MDHEN; CDR2 reads SYDVKM. V gave up 3 bases and J gave up 9 bases; unmatched junction bases: 10. DNA for the CDR3: TGTGCCAGCAGTTTTGGGGGACAGCCAGGGTCCCAGTACTTC. Its protein product is CASSFGGQPGSQYF.

The chain carries TRBV7-8 and TRBJ2-3; TRBD1 aligns across 7 bases. CDR1 and CDR2 from the germline V gene are SGHVS and FQNEAQ. The V and J ends lost 4 bases and 0 bases, in that order; junction bases with no gene match: 7. The CDR3 is 16 residues long. The CDR3 sequence: CASSSRQGPSTDTQYF. The CDR3 DNA reads as TGTGCCAGCAGCTCAAGACAGGGCCCTAGCACAGATACGCAGTATTTT. Supplemented by reference TRBV7-8 and TRBJ2-3, the full variable domain reads GAGVSQSPRYKVAKRGQDVALRCDPISGHVSLFWYQQALGQGPEFLTYFQNEAQLDKSGLPSDRFFAERPEGSVSTLKIQRTQQEDSAVYLCASSSRQGPSTDTQYFGPGTRLTVL.

In this sample, this clone turned up a few times. The V gene is TRBV5-4, the J gene TRBJ2-2; 8 bases agree with TRBD1. The V gene's germline CDR1 is SGHNT and CDR2 YYREEE (reference sequence). The CDR3 extends over 16 amino acids. The junction had 4 bases not matched to a gene; V was cut back by 3 bases and J by 0 bases. CDR3: CASSSKQGANTGELFF. The CDR3 nucleotides read TGTGCCAGCAGCTCGAAACAGGGGGCGAACACCGGGGAGCTGTTTTTT.

The chain recombines TRBV6-6 with TRBJ1-1; D is unresolved. Trimming pared 2 bases from V and 0 bases from J, leaving 10 bases between. Germline V CDR1 and CDR2: MNHNY, SVGAGI (reference sequence). The CDR3 has 15 amino acids. The chain's CDR3 is CASSYTGTMNTEAFF. CDR3 coding DNA: TGTGCCAGCAGTTACACGGGTACGATGAACACTGAAGCTTTCTTT.

V gene TRBV10-2 combines with J gene TRBJ2-2, with unresolved D. In germline, CDR1 is WSHSY, CDR2 SAAADI. The CDR3 consists of 14 residues. V lost 6 bases, J lost 0 bases, and 8 bases lay in between. CDR3 residues: CASSSASNTGELFF. CDR3 sequence (DNA): TGCGCCAGCAGCTCAGCCTCGAACACCGGGGAGCTGTTTTTT.

The chain uses TRBV6-1 and TRBJ2-7, with D possibly matching TRBD1 (5 bases). Germline V gene lookup returns CDR1 MNHNS and CDR2 SASEGT. The CDR3 has 13 amino acids. V gave up 9 bases and J gave up 4 bases, with 16 bases separating them. Written as DNA, the CDR3 is TGTGCCAGTTCCCCAGGGATCTTATACGAGCAGTACGTC. As protein: CASSPGILYEQYV.

The V call is TRBV6-1, the J call TRBJ2-5, with D tentatively TRBD2 (5 bases). CDR1 is MNHNS, CDR2 SASEGT, per germline. Trimming left V 8 bases short and J 0 bases short, with 10 bases between. The CDR3 sequence is 13 residues long. Here the CDR3 reads CASLEGYQETQYF. For the CDR3, the DNA is TGTGCCAGCCTCGAGGGTTACCAAGAGACCCAGTACTTC.

The chain recombines TRBV7-2 with TRBJ1-5; a possible D gene is TRBD1 (6 bases). This CDR3 has 14 amino acids. The V and J ends lost 5 bases and 4 bases respectively, with 12 bases between them. Germline V gene sequence: CDR1 SGHTA, CDR2 FQGNSA. The CDR3 sequence: CASSPRTVNQPQHF. In DNA form, the CDR3 reads TGTGCCAGCAGCCCACGGACAGTAAATCAGCCCCAGCATTTT.

In this sample, this clone turned up once. The gene calls are TRBV7-9 and TRBJ1-2; 7 bases are shared with TRBD1. The CDR3 spans 14 residues. Per germline, CDR1 SEHNR and CDR2 FQNEAQ (reference sequence). Trimming at V came to 5 bases and at J to 7 bases, leaving 10 bases not matched to a gene. The CDR3: CASSASEYRGGYTF. The CDR3 DNA sequence: TGTGCCAGCAGCGCCTCCGAATACAGGGGTGGCTACACCTTC.

This rearrangement joins TRBV5-4 to TRBJ2-3, with 14 bases lining up with TRBD2. CDR1 and CDR2 from the germline V gene are SGHNT and YYREEE (reference sequence). The CDR3 covers 17 residues. V dropped 3 bases and J dropped 3; count of bases not matched to a gene: 6. CDR3 in amino acids: CASSSQGTSGGTDTQYF. The DNA for the CDR3 is TGTGCCAGCAGCTCTCAAGGGACTAGCGGGGGAACAGATACGCAGTATTTT.

This sequence joins TRBV5-6 and TRBJ1-5; weak D call: TRBD1 (6 bases). The CDR3 length is 13 residues. Germline V gives CDR1 SGHDT, CDR2 YYEEEE. V was cut by 0 bases and J by 6 bases, with 7 bases left in between. The CDR3 nucleotides read TGTGCCAGCAGCTTGGCCAGGGGTCAGCCCCAGCATTTT. It codes for CASSLARGQPQHF.

The chain has TRBV6-4 and TRBJ1-2; a weak D match, TRBD1 (6 bases). Germline-derived CDR1 and CDR2 are MRHNA and SNTAGT. This CDR3 has 18 amino acids. V dropped 3 bases and J dropped 8 bases, with 28 bases sitting between them. This chain's CDR3 is CASSENAEQGLSYSGYTF. The CDR3 region has the DNA TGTGCCAGCAGTGAAAATGCGGAACAGGGCCTATCCTATTCCGGCTACACCTTC.